The rows below give T cell receptor beta chains drawn from one sample of a study of blood T cell repertoires in COVID-19. Assay used: immunoSEQ multiplex PCR; TCRdb lists only in-frame clones, some missing. Here the sample spans about 150,000 clones, around 80% being singletons. Specimen: PBMCs or T cells enriched from blood (not recorded which). The receptor set was obtained from a woman aged 70-85 years in a cohort exposed to, infected with or recovered from COVID-19 (not recorded which). CDR3s include the opening cysteine and the closing phenylalanine or tryptophan. The D gene is left open where the match is weak. Clone size is stated in some rows and not others, as once, few, many or a class when expanded.

j_call cdr3_length clone_size v_call d_call cdr3_aa cdr3_nt
TRBJ1-5 15 . TRBV19 . CASTPQGGGNQPQHF TGTGCCAGTACCCCCCAGGGAGGGGGCAATCAGCCCCAGCATTTT
TRBJ2-5 14 . TRBV6-6 . CASSPQRRQETQYF TGTGCCAGCAGCCCTCAGCGGCGACAAGAGACCCAGTACTTC
TRBJ1-5 17 . TRBV18 . CASSPRSHIDSNQPQHF TGTGCCAGCTCACCGCGGTCCCACATCGATAGCAATCAGCCCCAGCATTTT
TRBJ2-7 14 . TRBV2 TRBD1 CASSDGQGSYEQYF TGTGCCAGCAGCGACGGACAGGGAAGCTACGAGCAGTACTTC
TRBJ1-5 14 . TRBV2 . CASSSWGPGQPQHF TGTGCCAGCAGTTCATGGGGGCCAGGTCAGCCCCAGCATTTT
TRBJ1-2 16 few TRBV5-4 TRBD1 CASSFRGQEGLKGYTF TGTGCCAGCAGCTTTAGGGGACAGGAGGGATTGAAGGGCTACACCTTC
TRBJ2-7 13 few TRBV7-2 . CASSLNTFYEQYF TGTGCCAGCAGCCTCAACACCTTCTACGAGCAGTACTTC
TRBJ1-3 14 . TRBV7-9 . CASSTRGSGNTIYF TGTGCCAGCAGCACCCGGGGGTCTGGAAACACCATATATTTT
TRBJ2-2 18 . TRBV19 TRBD2 CASSIALGGRAVVGELFF TGTGCCAGTAGTATAGCGCTCGGCGGGAGGGCCGTCGTCGGGGAGCTGTTTTTT
TRBJ2-1 13 few TRBV11-1 . CASSLGGQNEQFF TGTGCCAGCAGCTTGGGGGGGCAGAATGAGCAGTTCTTC
TRBJ2-2 14 . TRBV5-1 . CASSFSRQAGELFF TGCGCCAGCAGCTTTTCGCGCCAGGCCGGGGAGCTGTTTTTT
TRBJ2-7 14 once TRBV5-6 TRBD2 CASSHSGSVYEQYF TGTGCCAGCAGCCACAGCGGGAGCGTCTACGAGCAGTACTTC
TRBJ1-4 15 once TRBV25-1 . CASSEFGGVDEKLFF TGTGCCAGCAGTGAATTTGGAGGGGTTGATGAAAAACTGTTTTTT
TRBJ2-5 13 . TRBV7-8 TRBD1 CASSRDRQETQYF TGTGCCAGCAGCCGGGACAGACAAGAGACCCAGTACTTC
TRBJ1-2 14 many TRBV27 TRBD1 CASRATGVVGGYTF TGTGCCAGCAGAGCCACAGGGGTGGTCGGGGGCTACACCTTC
TRBJ1-2 14 . TRBV5-4 . CASSLAEADYGYTF TGTGCCAGCAGCTTGGCCGAGGCAGACTATGGCTACACCTTC
TRBJ2-1 12 few TRBV10-3 . CAISEFLAQQFF TGTGCCATCAGTGAGTTTCTGGCCCAGCAGTTCTTC
TRBJ2-3 15 . TRBV28 . CASRRSSYPTDTQYF TGTGCCAGCCGCCGGTCAAGTTATCCCACAGATACGCAGTATTTT
TRBJ2-1 13 . TRBV28 . CASSPQTYNEQFF TGTGCCAGCAGTCCCCAGACCTACAATGAGCAGTTCTTC
TRBJ2-1 17 . TRBV4-3 . CASSQGPSGSYYNEQFF TGCGCCAGCAGCCAAGGACCGTCAGGTTCCTACTACAATGAGCAGTTCTTC
TRBJ1-4 17 . TRBV5-1 TRBD1 CASSLEPLQGADEKLFF TGCGCCAGCAGCTTGGAACCCTTACAGGGGGCTGATGAAAAACTGTTTTTT
TRBJ1-2 16 . TRBV5-4 . CASRRGGNPGNYGYTF TGTGCCAGCAGGCGGGGGGGCAACCCTGGGAACTATGGCTACACCTTC
TRBJ1-1 13 . TRBV11-3 TRBD1 CASSRGLTGEAFF TGTGCCAGCAGCCGGGGACTGACAGGGGAAGCTTTCTTT
TRBJ1-2 15 . TRBV9 . CASSVGRISNYGYTF TGTGCCAGCAGCGTAGGGCGGATTTCTAACTATGGCTACACCTTC
TRBJ2-7 13 . TRBV7-6 . CASSLSQGEVQYF TGTGCCAGCAGCTTAAGTCAGGGTGAGGTGCAGTACTTC
TRBJ2-2 17 . TRBV18 TRBD2 CASSRLAGGPNPGELFF TGTGCCAGCTCACGACTAGCGGGAGGGCCAAATCCCGGGGAGCTGTTTTTT
TRBJ2-7 13 . TRBV4-1 . CASSQEGAGRLNF TGCGCCAGCAGCCAAGAGGGGGCAGGGCGGTTGAACTTC
TRBJ2-7 14 . TRBV6-2/TRBV6-3 TRBD2 CASSYPTSVYEQYF TGTGCCAGCAGTTACCCGACTAGCGTCTACGAGCAGTACTTC
TRBJ2-1 16 few TRBV9 TRBD2 CASSVGGLAVAGEQFF TGTGCCAGCAGCGTGGGAGGACTAGCGGTAGCTGGTGAGCAGTTCTTC